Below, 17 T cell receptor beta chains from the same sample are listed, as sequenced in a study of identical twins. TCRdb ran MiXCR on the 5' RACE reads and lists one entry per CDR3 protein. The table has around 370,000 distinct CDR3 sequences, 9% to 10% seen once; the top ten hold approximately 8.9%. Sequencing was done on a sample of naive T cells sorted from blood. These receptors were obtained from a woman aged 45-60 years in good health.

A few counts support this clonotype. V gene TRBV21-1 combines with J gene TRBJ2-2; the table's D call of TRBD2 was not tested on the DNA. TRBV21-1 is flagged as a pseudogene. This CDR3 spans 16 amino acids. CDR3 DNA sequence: TGTGCCAGCAGCAGGGGACTAGCGAGGTGCGCCGGGGAGCTGTTTTTT. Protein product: CASSRGLARCAGELFF.

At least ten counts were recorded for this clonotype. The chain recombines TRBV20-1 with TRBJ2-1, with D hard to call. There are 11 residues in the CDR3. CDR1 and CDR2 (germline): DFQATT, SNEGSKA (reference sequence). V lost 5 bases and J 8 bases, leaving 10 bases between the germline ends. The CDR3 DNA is TGCAGTGCTGCTTTCCTGGATGAGCAGTTCTTC. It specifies CSAAFLDEQFF.

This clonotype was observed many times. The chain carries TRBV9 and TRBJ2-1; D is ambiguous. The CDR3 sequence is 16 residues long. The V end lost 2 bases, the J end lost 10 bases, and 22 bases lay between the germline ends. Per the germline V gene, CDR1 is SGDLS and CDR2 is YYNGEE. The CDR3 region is CASSVSPSLGGIEQFF. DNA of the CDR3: TGTGCCAGCAGCGTCTCACCTTCCTTGGGCGGAATAGAGCAGTTCTTC.

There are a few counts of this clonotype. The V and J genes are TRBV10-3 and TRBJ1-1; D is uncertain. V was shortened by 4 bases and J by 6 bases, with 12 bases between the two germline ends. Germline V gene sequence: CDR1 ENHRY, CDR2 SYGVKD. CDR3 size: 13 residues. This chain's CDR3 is CAISAPSRAEAFF. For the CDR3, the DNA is TGTGCCATCAGTGCCCCTAGCCGCGCTGAAGCTTTCTTT.

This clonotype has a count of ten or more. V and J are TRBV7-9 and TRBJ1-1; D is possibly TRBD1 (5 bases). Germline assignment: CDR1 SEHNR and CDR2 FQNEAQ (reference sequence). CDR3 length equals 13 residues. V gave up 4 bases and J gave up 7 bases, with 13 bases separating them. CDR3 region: CASSSIGGFEAFF. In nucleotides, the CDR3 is TGTGCCAGCAGCTCCATCGGGGGATTTGAAGCTTTCTTT.

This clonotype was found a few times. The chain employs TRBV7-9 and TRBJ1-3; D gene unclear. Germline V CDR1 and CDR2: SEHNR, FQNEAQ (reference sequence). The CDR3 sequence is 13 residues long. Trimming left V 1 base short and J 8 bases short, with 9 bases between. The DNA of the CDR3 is TGTGCCAGCAGCTTAGATGGGTCGGACACCATATATTTT. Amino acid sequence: CASSLDGSDTIYF. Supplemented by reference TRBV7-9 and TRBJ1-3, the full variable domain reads DTGVSQNPRHKITKRGQNVTFRCDPISEHNRLYWYRQTLGQGPEFLTYFQNEAQLEKSRLLSDRFSAERPKGSFSTLEIQRTEQGDSAMYLCASSLDGSDTIYFGEGSWLTVV.

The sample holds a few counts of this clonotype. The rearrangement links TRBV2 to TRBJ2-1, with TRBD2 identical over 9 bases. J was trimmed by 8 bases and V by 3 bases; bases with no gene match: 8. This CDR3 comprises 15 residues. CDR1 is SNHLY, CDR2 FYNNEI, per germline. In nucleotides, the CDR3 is TGTGCCAGCAGTGATAGCGGGGGAGAAAGCGATGAGCAGTTCTTC. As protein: CASSDSGGESDEQFF.

This CDR3 is CASSLQGARDGTQYF. Here the CDR3 DNA reads TGCGCCAGCAGCTTGCAAGGAGCGCGGGATGGGACCCAGTACTTC. The V and J genes are TRBV5-1 and TRBJ2-5; a possible D gene is TRBD2 (6 bases). V was clipped by 1 base and J by 7 bases, with 17 bases between them. The CDR3 has 15 amino acids. Looked up from germline, CDR1 is SGHRS and CDR2 is YFSETQ.

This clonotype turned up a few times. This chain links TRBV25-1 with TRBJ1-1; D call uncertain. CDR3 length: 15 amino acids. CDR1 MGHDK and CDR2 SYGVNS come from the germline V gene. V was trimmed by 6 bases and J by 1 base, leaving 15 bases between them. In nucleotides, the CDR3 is TGTGCCAGCAGGGATCGGAGGGTAACGAACACTGAAGCTTTCTTT. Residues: CASRDRRVTNTEAFF.

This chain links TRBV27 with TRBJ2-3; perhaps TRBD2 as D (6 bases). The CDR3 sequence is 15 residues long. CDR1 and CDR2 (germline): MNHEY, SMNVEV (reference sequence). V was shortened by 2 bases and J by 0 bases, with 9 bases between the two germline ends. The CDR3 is CASSLTGVSTDTQYF. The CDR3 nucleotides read TGTGCCAGCAGTTTAACGGGAGTGAGCACAGATACGCAGTATTTT.

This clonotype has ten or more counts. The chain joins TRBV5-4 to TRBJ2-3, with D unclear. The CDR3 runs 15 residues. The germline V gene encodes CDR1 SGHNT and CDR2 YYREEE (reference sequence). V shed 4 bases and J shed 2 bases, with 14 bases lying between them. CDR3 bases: TGTGCCAGCAGCCTCGCCGGGCGGCCCACAGATACGCAGTATTTT. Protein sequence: CASSLAGRPTDTQYF.

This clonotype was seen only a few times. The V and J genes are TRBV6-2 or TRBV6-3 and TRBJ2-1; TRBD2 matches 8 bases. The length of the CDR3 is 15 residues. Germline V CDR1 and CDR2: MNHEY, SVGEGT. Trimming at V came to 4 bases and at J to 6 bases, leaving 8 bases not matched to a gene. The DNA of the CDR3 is TGTGCCAGCAGTTCGCCTTCGACTAGCGTCAATGAGCAGTTCTTC. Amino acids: CASSSPSTSVNEQFF.

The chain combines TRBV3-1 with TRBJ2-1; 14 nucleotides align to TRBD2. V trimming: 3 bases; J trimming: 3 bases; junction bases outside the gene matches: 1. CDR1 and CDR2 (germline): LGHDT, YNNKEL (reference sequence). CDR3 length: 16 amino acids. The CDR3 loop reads CASSHGLAGGYNEQFF. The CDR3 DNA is TGTGCCAGCAGCCACGGACTAGCGGGGGGCTACAATGAGCAGTTCTTC.

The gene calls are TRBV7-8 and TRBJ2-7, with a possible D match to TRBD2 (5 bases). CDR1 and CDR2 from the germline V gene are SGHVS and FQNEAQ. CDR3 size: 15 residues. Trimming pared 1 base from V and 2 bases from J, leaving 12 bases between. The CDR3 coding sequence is TGTGCCAGCAGCTTAGGGAGCGGTAGCACCTACGAGCAGTACTTC. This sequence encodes CASSLGSGSTYEQYF.

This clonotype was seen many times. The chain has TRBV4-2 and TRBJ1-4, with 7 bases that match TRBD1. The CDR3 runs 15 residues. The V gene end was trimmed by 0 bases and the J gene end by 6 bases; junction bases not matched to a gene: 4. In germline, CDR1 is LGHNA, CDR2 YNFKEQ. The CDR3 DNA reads TGTGCCAGCAGCCAAGAGGAGGGGACAGATGAAAAACTGTTTTTT. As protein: CASSQEEGTDEKLFF.

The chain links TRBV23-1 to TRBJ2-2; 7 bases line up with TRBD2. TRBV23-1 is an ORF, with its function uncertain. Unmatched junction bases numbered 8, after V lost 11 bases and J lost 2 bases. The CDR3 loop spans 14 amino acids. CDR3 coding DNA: TGCGCCCCAAGGAGCGGGAAAAACACCGGGGAGCTGTTTTTT. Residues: CAPRSGKNTGELFF.

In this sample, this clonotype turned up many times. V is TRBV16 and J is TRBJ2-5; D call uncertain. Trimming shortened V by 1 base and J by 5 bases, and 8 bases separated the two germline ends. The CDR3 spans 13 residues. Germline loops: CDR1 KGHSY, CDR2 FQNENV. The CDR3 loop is CASSQLLAETQYF. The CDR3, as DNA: TGTGCCAGCAGCCAATTGCTGGCGGAGACCCAGTACTTC. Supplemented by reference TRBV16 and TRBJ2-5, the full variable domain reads GEEVAQTPKHLVRGEGQKAKLYCAPIKGHSYVFWYQQVLKNEFKFLISFQNENVFDETGMPKERFSAKCLPNSPCSLEIQATKLEDSAVYFCASSQLLAETQYFGPGTRLLVL.